Judged by abundance, the clone carrying this TCR beta chain is medium-sized. Its antigen is unknown. After expansion with viral peptide pools in the ViraFEST assay, antigen-specific CD4+ T cells were sequenced. Following a roughly eleven-day culture, CD4+ T cells were purified. This person caught SARS-CoV-2 sometime from March to December 2020, and PCR testing confirmed the infection. In culture with approximately 10 IU/ml IL-2 and 9 to 10 ug/ml peptides, PBMC were grown at a few million per well. The data stem from a study of vaccination effects on CD4 cells after COVID-19. Study at large: A couple of convalescent donors provided samples 16 days and one week before vaccination.

This table comes from immunoSEQ multiplex PCR, and its TCRdb copy is limited to in-frame clones, with some not included. The table shows around 20,000 clones, with less than 85% occurring only once. Study results and limitations: At late timepoints after vaccination, vaccine- and infection-induced clones shrank markedly.

This sample comprised CD4+ T cells from PBMCs cultured with a peptide pool, obtained before COVID-19 vaccination. This TCR derives from a human donor who had a prior SARS-CoV-2 infection.

The CDR3 DNA reads TGTGCCAGCAGGGTAGCGGGAGCGAACACCGGGGAGCTGTTTTTT. Its translation: CASRVAGANTGELFF. The chain has TRBV6-5 and TRBJ2-2; 9 bases agree with TRBD2. The CDR3 extends over 15 amino acids. V shed 6 bases, J shed 0 bases, and the junction held 2 bases outside the gene matches. In germline, CDR1 is MNHEY, CDR2 SVGAGI.